A few counts support the clone carrying this T cell receptor (beta chain). As yet, its antigen is unknown. A sample-barcoded 5' primer and a J-beta primer mix were used in a second PCR of roughly 6 to 11 cycles. TCRdb redid the calling of the 5' RACE reads with MiXCR, one entry per CDR3 protein. In the table there are around 990,000 distinct CDR3 sequences, approximately 26% of which are singletons. The data are from a study of blood T cells in healthy people across ages. Study results and limitations: Naive T cell percentage and TCR beta diversity correlated strongly.

The same sample was also used in a study of T cells of mothers and their children.

Sample: blood. This clonotype originated in a girl aged 2 to 10 in good health.

The CDR3 spells CASSQRDRSYEQYF. The DNA of the CDR3 is TGCGCCAGCAGCCAAAGAGACAGGTCCTACGAGCAGTACTTC. The rearrangement joins TRBV4-3 to TRBJ2-7; weak D call: TRBD1 (6 bases). V shed 2 bases and J shed 1 base, with 9 bases lying between them. The germline CDR1 and CDR2 sequences are LGHNA and YSLEER. The length of the CDR3 is 14 residues.